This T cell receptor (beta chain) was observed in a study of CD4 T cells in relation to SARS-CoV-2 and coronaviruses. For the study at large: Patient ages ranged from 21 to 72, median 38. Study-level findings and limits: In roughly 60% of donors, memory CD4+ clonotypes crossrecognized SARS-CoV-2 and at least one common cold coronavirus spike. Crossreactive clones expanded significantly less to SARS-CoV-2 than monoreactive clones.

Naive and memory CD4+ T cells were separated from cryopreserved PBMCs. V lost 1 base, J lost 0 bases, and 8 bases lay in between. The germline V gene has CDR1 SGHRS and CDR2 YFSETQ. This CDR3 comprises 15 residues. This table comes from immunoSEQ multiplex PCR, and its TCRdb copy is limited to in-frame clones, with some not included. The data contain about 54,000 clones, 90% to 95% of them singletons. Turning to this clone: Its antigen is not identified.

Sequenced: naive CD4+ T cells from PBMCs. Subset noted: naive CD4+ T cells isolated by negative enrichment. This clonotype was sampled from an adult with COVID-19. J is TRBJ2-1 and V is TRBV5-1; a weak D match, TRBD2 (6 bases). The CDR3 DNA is TGCGCCAGCAGCTTGAGCGGGTTCTCCTACAATGAGCAGTTCTTC. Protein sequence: CASSLSGFSYNEQFF.